The next 9 T cell receptor beta chains were all read from a single sample in a study of beta chain features in type 1 diabetes. The study, taken as a whole, reports: TCRB CDR3s were moderately but significantly shorter in Type 1 diabetes patients in all four CD4+ subsets.

These receptors' targets are unknown. All of the isolated RNA was reverse transcribed, so expressed TCRB transcripts were sequenced. The method was immunoSEQ multiplex PCR; TCRdb's version includes in-frame clones alone and lacks a portion of them. The sample holds about 340,000 clones, about 13% seen once. Sequenced: naive CD4+ T cells from blood. All receptors derive from a woman under 30 with type 1 diabetes.

CDR3 DNA sequence: TGTGCCTGGGTCCCGTGGGCTAGCACAGATACGCAGTATTTT. Protein sequence: CAWVPWASTDTQYF. The gene calls are TRBV30 and TRBJ2-3; D remains ambiguous. Per germline, CDR1 GTSNPN and CDR2 SVGIG (reference sequence). The CDR3 runs to 14 residues. V lost 5 bases to trimming and J lost 0 bases, with 12 bases between them.

Comment on this clone: Other DNA sequences in the same sample also yield this CDR3. The V and J genes are TRBV18 and TRBJ1-2; 7 bases align to TRBD1. This CDR3 has 13 residues. From germline, CDR1 is KGHSH and CDR2 LQKENI. Trimming cost V 3 bases and J 3 bases; bases outside gene matches: 1. The CDR3, as DNA: TGTGCCAGCTCACCCGACAGGGACTATGGCTACACCTTC. This codes for CASSPDRDYGYTF.

The chain links TRBV7-6 to TRBJ2-1, with TRBD2 identical over 11 bases. The CDR3 has 15 residues. J was trimmed by 5 bases and V by 1 base; bases with no gene match: 1. CDR1 is SGHVS and CDR2 is FNYEAQ in the germline V gene. CDR3 sequence: CASSLGLAGHNEQFF. The CDR3 nucleotides read TGTGCCAGCAGCTTAGGACTAGCGGGACACAATGAGCAGTTCTTC.

This clone was counted only a few times. The genes are TRBV7-6 and TRBJ2-5; D gene ambiguous. This CDR3 spans 14 amino acids. Trimming shortened V by 4 bases and J by 3 bases, and 12 bases separated the two germline ends. From germline, CDR1 is SGHVS and CDR2 FNYEAQ. The CDR3 DNA sequence: TGTGCCAGCAGCTCCCCGCGCGGCAAAGAGACCCAGTACTTC. Residues: CASSSPRGKETQYF.

This clone was seen a handful of times. The chain joins TRBV18 to TRBJ2-7; 8 bases map to TRBD1. This CDR3 is built from 14 residues. The V segment lost 3 bases and the J segment 4 bases; nucleotides outside the gene matches: 5. Germline-derived CDR1 and CDR2 are KGHSH and LQKENI. Here the CDR3 reads CASSPSQGAYEQYF. The CDR3 region has the DNA TGTGCCAGCTCACCCAGCCAGGGGGCTTACGAGCAGTACTTC.

The V call is TRBV9, the J call TRBJ2-1, with 10 bases matching TRBD2. CDR3 length: 16 residues. CDR1 SGDLS and CDR2 YYNGEE come from the germline V gene. V was pared by 0 bases and J by 6 bases, with 6 bases of the junction left unmatched. The CDR3 protein is CASSVDSSGRANEQFF. The CDR3 DNA follows: TGTGCCAGCAGCGTAGACTCGAGCGGGAGGGCCAATGAGCAGTTCTTC.

The gene calls are TRBV29-1 and TRBJ2-3, with TRBD2 matching over 7 bases. V was clipped by 3 bases and J by 4 bases; unmatched bases: 10. The CDR3 extends over 15 amino acids. Germline V gene data show CDR1 as SQVTM and CDR2 as ANQGSEA. The CDR3 sequence is CSVERLGEGADTQYF. CDR3 bases: TGCAGCGTTGAGAGACTAGGGGAGGGTGCAGATACGCAGTATTTT.

This clone has only a few counts. The genes are TRBV5-6 and TRBJ2-1; TRBD2 aligns across 7 bases. The germline V gene encodes CDR1 SGHDT and CDR2 YYEEEE. The CDR3 covers 15 residues. V dropped 1 base and J dropped 4; count of bases not matched to a gene: 5. CDR3 protein: CASSLRRGGYNEQFF. The DNA for the CDR3 is TGTGCCAGCAGCTTGCGGCGCGGGGGTTACAATGAGCAGTTCTTC.

There are a few counts of this clone. The chain is built from TRBV30 and TRBJ2-5; 7 nucleotides line up with TRBD1. The J segment lost 5 bases and the V segment lost 4 bases, leaving 7 bases of the junction unmatched. Germline CDR1 GTSNPN, CDR2 SVGIG (reference sequence). This CDR3 is built from 13 residues. As DNA, the CDR3 is TGTGCCTGGAACCAGGGGGTTGTGGAGACCCAGTACTTC. Protein: CAWNQGVVETQYF.